A selection of T cell receptor beta chains follows, all from one sample in a study of T-cell reconstitution after alpha-beta-depleted transplantation in children. TCRdb used MiXCR to reprocess the PCR reads, holding one entry per CDR3 protein. The sample carries 250,000 to 300,000 distinct CDR3 sequences, nearly 10% recorded once. The sequenced sample was PBMCs from the stem cell graft donor, obtained from the stem cell graft. These receptors originate from a human donor who donated a stem cell graft to a child with SCID. The CDR3 runs from the conserved cysteine through the conserved F or W. A D gene is named only where the DNA matches it firmly. Rows may omit the clone size; those that give it use once, few, many or a size class.

TRBJ2-7 NA NA TRBV4-2 CASSQDRGGYYEQYF TGTGCCAGCAGCCAAGATCGGGGCGGTTACTACGAGCAGTACTTC
TRBJ2-2 NA NA TRBV7-8 CASSHDRFPIRELFF TGTGCCAGCAGCCATGACAGGTTCCCCATCCGGGAGCTGTTTTTT
TRBJ2-2 NA once TRBV29-1 CSVVDQGHTGELFF TGCAGCGTTGTCGACCAAGGGCACACCGGGGAGCTGTTTTTT
TRBJ2-1 TRBD1 NA TRBV10-3 CAISESWTGSVEQFF TGTGCCATCAGTGAGTCTTGGACAGGGTCGGTTGAGCAGTTCTTC
TRBJ1-1 NA NA TRBV5-5 CASSLRQPEAFF TGTGCCAGCAGCTTGCGGCAGCCTGAAGCTTTCTTT
TRBJ2-2 NA few TRBV12-3/TRBV12-4 CASSTQGIPGELFF TGTGCCAGCAGTACACAGGGTATCCCCGGGGAGCTGTTTTTT
TRBJ1-1 NA NA TRBV5-1 CASSLRPMDTEAFF TGCGCCAGCAGCTTGCGACCCATGGACACTGAAGCTTTCTTT
TRBJ2-1 NA many TRBV10-2 CASSGLNEQFF TGCGCCAGCAGTGGTTTAAATGAGCAGTTCTTC
TRBJ2-5 NA few TRBV7-9 CASSPESGGQQETQYF TGTGCCAGCAGCCCAGAATCAGGGGGGCAGCAAGAGACCCAGTACTTC
TRBJ2-3 NA NA TRBV11-2 CASSLVQLPSTDTQYF TGTGCCAGCAGCTTAGTCCAGCTTCCTAGCACAGATACGCAGTATTTT
TRBJ2-1 TRBD1 few TRBV12-5 CASGFPLWRDRGGNEQFF TGTGCTAGTGGTTTCCCACTTTGGCGGGACAGGGGGGGCAATGAGCAGTTCTTC
TRBJ1-2 TRBD1 NA TRBV6-1 CASSDGLGQGYGYTF TGTGCCAGCAGTGACGGACTGGGACAGGGGTATGGCTACACCTTC
TRBJ2-1 NA NA TRBV10-3 CAISEVRDEQFF TGTGCCATCAGTGAGGTCCGGGATGAGCAGTTCTTC
TRBJ1-1 TRBD1 many TRBV7-8 CASSSGTGPTEAFF TGTGCCAGCAGCTCCGGGACAGGGCCCACTGAAGCTTTCTTT
TRBJ1-5 TRBD1 many TRBV5-1 CASSLEGQGYQPQHF TGCGCCAGCAGCTTGGAGGGACAGGGATATCAGCCCCAGCATTTT
TRBJ1-1 NA few TRBV6-5 CASSYPGGEAFF TGTGCCAGCAGTTACCCCGGGGGAGAAGCTTTCTTT
TRBJ1-3 TRBD1 NA TRBV6-5 CASSYGGDRGSGNTIYF TGTGCCAGCAGTTACGGGGGGGACAGGGGCTCTGGAAACACCATATATTTT
TRBJ2-7 TRBD1 few TRBV5-1 CASSYTGTGFNEQYF TGCGCCAGCAGCTATACCGGGACAGGGTTTAACGAGCAGTACTTC
TRBJ2-1 TRBD1 few TRBV5-1 CASSSGQGAGNEQFF TGCGCCAGCAGCTCCGGACAGGGGGCTGGGAATGAGCAGTTCTTC
TRBJ2-2 NA few TRBV7-9 CASSPQGRPGELFF TGTGCCAGCAGCCCCCAGGGGCGCCCCGGGGAGCTGTTTTTT
TRBJ2-5 TRBD2 NA TRBV27 CASSFLQAGAQETQYF TGTGCCAGCAGTTTCTTGCAAGCGGGGGCCCAAGAGACCCAGTACTTC
TRBJ2-7 TRBD1 few TRBV10-3 CAISDGQGSQQYF TGTGCCATCAGTGATGGACAGGGGTCCCAGCAGTACTTC
TRBJ1-2 NA few TRBV20-1 CSATDGSGGYTF TGCAGTGCTACGGACGGGTCGGGCGGCTACACCTTC
TRBJ1-2 TRBD1 few TRBV27 CASSFSQGAGGYTF TGTGCCAGCAGTTTCTCACAGGGGGCGGGCGGCTACACCTTC
TRBJ2-7 NA few TRBV20-1 CSARGPGQANYEQYF TGCAGTGCTAGAGGACCGGGACAAGCTAACTACGAGCAGTACTTC
TRBJ1-1 TRBD1 many TRBV29-1 CSAGRTGGKSEAFF TGCAGCGCTGGGAGGACAGGGGGCAAGTCTGAAGCTTTCTTT
TRBJ2-7 NA few TRBV6-1 CASSEFGGSYEQYF TGTGCCAGCAGTGAATTTGGAGGTTCCTACGAGCAGTACTTC
TRBJ2-1 NA NA TRBV7-9 CASSSTTRSSYNEQFF TGTGCCAGCAGCTCCACCACACGTAGCTCCTACAATGAGCAGTTCTTC
TRBJ2-3 NA few TRBV5-4 CASSTGTEGVNTDTQYF TGTGCCAGCAGCACTGGGACTGAGGGGGTAAACACAGATACGCAGTATTTT